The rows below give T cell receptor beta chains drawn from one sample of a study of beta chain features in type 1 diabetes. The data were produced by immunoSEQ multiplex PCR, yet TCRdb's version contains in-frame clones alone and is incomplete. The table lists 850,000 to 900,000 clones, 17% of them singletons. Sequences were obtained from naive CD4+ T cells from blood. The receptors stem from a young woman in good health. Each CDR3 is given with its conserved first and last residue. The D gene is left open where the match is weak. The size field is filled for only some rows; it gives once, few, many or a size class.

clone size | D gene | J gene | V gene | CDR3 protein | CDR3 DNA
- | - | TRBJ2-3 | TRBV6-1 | CASSERQGSTDTQYF | TGTGCCAGCAGTGAACGCCAGGGAAGCACAGATACGCAGTATTTT
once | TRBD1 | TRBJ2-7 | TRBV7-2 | CASSLGTGPQAQYF | TGTGCCAGCAGCTTAGGGACAGGGCCCCAGGCTCAGTACTTC
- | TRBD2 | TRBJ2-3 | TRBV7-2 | CASNAGGRADTQYF | TGTGCCAGCAATGCGGGAGGGAGGGCAGATACGCAGTATTTT
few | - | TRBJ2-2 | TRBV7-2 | CASSLGFLSGELFF | TGTGCCAGCAGCCTAGGGTTTCTCTCCGGGGAGCTGTTTTTT
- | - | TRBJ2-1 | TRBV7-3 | CASSLHPSGNEQFF | TGTGCCAGCAGCTTACATCCTAGTGGCAATGAGCAGTTCTTC
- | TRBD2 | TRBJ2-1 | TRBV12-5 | CASGSPSTGGRVNEQFF | TGTGCTAGTGGTTCACCCTCTACGGGAGGCAGGGTCAATGAGCAGTTCTTC
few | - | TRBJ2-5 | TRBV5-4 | CASSGEPGRDQETQYF | TGTGCCAGCAGCGGGGAGCCGGGGCGAGACCAAGAGACCCAGTACTTC
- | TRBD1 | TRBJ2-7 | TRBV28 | CAGPGTGVYEQYF | TGTGCCGGACCCGGGACAGGGGTATACGAGCAGTACTTC
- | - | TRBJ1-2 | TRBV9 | CASSLWQGIGGYTF | TGTGCCAGCAGTTTATGGCAGGGAATCGGTGGCTACACCTTC
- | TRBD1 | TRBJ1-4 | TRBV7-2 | CASSFRGREKLFF | TGTGCCAGCAGCTTCAGGGGGCGTGAAAAACTGTTTTTT
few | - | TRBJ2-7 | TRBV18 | CASSQRAKTWEQYF | TGTGCCAGCTCACAGAGGGCCAAAACGTGGGAGCAGTACTTC
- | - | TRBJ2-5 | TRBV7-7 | CASSHYGGVVETQYF | TGTGCTAGCAGCCATTATGGAGGGGTAGTGGAGACCCAGTACTTC
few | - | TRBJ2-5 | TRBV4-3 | CASSQHPMETQYF | TGCGCCAGCAGCCAACATCCTATGGAGACCCAGTACTTC
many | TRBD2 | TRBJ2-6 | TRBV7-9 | CAALGGGLSFGANVLTF | TGTGCAGCGCTAGGTGGGGGACTATCCTTCGGGGCCAACGTCCTGACTTTC
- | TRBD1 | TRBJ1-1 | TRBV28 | CASSLTGGYTEAFF | TGTGCCAGCAGTTTAACAGGGGGATACACTGAAGCTTTCTTT
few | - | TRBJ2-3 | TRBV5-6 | CASSLGLPTTDTQYF | TGTGCCAGCAGCTTGGGACTACCGACCACAGATACGCAGTATTTT
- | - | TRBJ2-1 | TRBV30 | CAWTALPGRLNNEQFF | TGTGCCTGGACCGCTCTTCCGGGACGCCTGAACAATGAGCAGTTCTTC
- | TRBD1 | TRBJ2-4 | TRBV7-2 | CASSAGTGGRNIQYF | TGTGCCAGCAGCGCGGGGACAGGAGGCAGAAACATTCAGTACTTC
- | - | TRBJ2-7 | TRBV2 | CASSGERLSSYEQYF | TGTGCCAGCAGCGGGGAACGCCTAAGCTCCTACGAGCAGTACTTC
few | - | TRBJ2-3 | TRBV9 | CASHFPDTQYF | TGTGCCAGCCACTTCCCGGATACGCAGTATTTT
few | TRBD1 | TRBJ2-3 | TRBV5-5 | CASSPNRGDTQYF | TGTGCCAGCAGCCCGAACAGGGGAGATACGCAGTATTTT
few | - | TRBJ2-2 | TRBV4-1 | CASSQVMPGPRAPGELFF | TGCGCCAGCAGCCAAGTAATGCCGGGACCAAGGGCGCCCGGGGAGCTGTTTTTT
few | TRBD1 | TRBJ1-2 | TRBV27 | CASSRGQGYGYTF | TGTGCCAGCTCCCGGGGACAGGGTTATGGCTACACCTTC
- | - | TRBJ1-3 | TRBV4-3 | CASSQDHNGNTIYF | TGCGCCAGCAGCCAAGATCACAATGGAAACACCATATATTTT
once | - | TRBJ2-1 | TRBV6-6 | CASSLRTASNNEQFF | TGTGCCAGCAGTTTGCGGACAGCTTCAAACAATGAGCAGTTCTTC
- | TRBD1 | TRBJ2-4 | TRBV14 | CASSQAVRGLAKNIQYF | TGTGCCAGCAGCCAAGCCGTCAGGGGGCTAGCCAAAAACATTCAGTACTTC
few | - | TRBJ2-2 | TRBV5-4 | CASSPTGALNTGELFF | TGTGCCAGCAGCCCGACGGGTGCCCTGAACACCGGGGAGCTGTTTTTT
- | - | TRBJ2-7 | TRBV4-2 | CASSPGGAETEYEQYF | TGTGCCAGCAGCCCAGGGGGGGCTGAAACTGAATACGAGCAGTACTTC
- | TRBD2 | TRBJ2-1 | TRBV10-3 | CAITNPGSGRPSEQFF | TGTGCCATCACTAACCCAGGGAGCGGGAGGCCCAGTGAGCAGTTCTTC
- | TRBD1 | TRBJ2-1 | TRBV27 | CASSLQGAHEQFF | TGTGCCAGCAGCCTACAGGGGGCCCATGAGCAGTTCTTC
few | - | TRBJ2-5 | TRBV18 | CASSPRLEETQYF | TGTGCCAGCTCACCACGACTGGAAGAGACCCAGTACTTC
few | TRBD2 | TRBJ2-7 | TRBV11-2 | CASSRRSGAGELYEQYF | TGTGCCAGCAGCCGGAGATCCGGTGCGGGGGAACTGTACGAGCAGTACTTC
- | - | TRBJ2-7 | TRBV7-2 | CASSSRPEGARGEQYF | TGTGCCAGCAGCTCCAGGCCGGAAGGGGCCCGAGGGGAGCAGTACTTC
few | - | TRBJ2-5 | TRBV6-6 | CASSYWASRRETQYF | TGTGCCAGCAGTTACTGGGCTAGTCGTCGAGAGACCCAGTACTTC
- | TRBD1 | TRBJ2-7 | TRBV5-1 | CASSQGTGSYEQYF | TGCGCCAGCAGCCAGGGGACAGGGTCCTACGAGCAGTACTTC
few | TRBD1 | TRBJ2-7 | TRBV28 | CASSSAGQGDHEQYF | TGTGCCAGCAGTTCCGCGGGACAGGGTGACCACGAGCAGTACTTC
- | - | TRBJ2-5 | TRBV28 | CATQDRKETQYF | TGTGCCACACAGGACAGAAAAGAGACCCAGTACTTC
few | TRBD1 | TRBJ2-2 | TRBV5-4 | CASRLSDRVPQANTGELFF | TGTGCCAGCCGGTTGTCGGACAGGGTTCCACAAGCGAACACCGGGGAGCTGTTTTTT
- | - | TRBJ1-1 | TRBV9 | CASSVKGNTEAFF | TGTGCCAGCAGCGTAAAAGGTAACACTGAAGCTTTCTTT
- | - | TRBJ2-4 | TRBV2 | CASSATWRGKNIQYF | TGTGCCAGCAGTGCCACTTGGAGAGGCAAAAACATTCAGTACTTC
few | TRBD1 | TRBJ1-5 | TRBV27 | CASSKDRALNQPQHF | TGTGCCAGCAGTAAGGACAGGGCCCTCAATCAGCCCCAGCATTTT
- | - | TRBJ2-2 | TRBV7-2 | CASSLDPGRDRRTGELFF | TGTGCCAGCAGCTTAGACCCTGGGCGGGACAGAAGGACCGGGGAGCTGTTTTTT
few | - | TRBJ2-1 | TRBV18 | CASSPQQRSYNEQFF | TGTGCCAGCTCACCTCAACAACGCTCCTACAATGAGCAGTTCTTC
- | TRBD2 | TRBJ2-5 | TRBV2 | CASKTSGIERELRETQYF | TGTGCCAGTAAGACTAGCGGGATTGAGAGGGAATTGAGAGAGACCCAGTACTTC
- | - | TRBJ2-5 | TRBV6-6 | CASSYSGSTAQETQYF | TGTGCCAGCAGTTACTCGGGATCGACAGCTCAAGAGACCCAGTACTTC
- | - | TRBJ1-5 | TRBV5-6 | CASSSGENQPQHF | TGTGCCAGCAGCTCTGGGGAAAATCAGCCCCAGCATTTT
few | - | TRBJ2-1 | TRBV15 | CATSRDRGIRMQFF | TGTGCCACCAGCAGAGATCGCGGAATTCGGATGCAGTTCTTC
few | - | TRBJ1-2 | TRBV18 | CASSLTGTHGYTF | TGTGCCAGCTCACTAACCGGGACACATGGCTACACCTTC
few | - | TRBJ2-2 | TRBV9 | CASSVTARPNTGELFF | TGTGCCAGCAGCGTAACGGCGCGGCCCAACACCGGGGAGCTGTTTTTT
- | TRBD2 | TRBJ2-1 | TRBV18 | CASSPLAGDNEQFF | TGTGCCAGCTCACCACTAGCGGGAGATAATGAGCAGTTCTTC
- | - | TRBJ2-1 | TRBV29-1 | CSVDPTGEQFF | TGCAGCGTTGACCCCACAGGTGAGCAGTTCTTC
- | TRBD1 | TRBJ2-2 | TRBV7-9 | CASSQDRRNTGELFF | TGTGCCAGCAGCCAGGACAGGAGGAACACCGGGGAGCTGTTTTTT
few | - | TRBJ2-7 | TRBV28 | CASILSGSSYEQYF | TGTGCCAGCATTCTATCCGGGTCCTCCTACGAGCAGTACTTC
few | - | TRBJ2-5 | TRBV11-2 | CASSYNTGSRETQYF | TGTGCCAGCAGCTACAATACAGGGTCTAGAGAGACCCAGTACTTC
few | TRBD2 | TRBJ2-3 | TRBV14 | CASSRWTSGSGTQYF | TGTGCCAGCAGCCGTTGGACTAGCGGGAGCGGTACGCAGTATTTT
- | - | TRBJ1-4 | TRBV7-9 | CASSYGQINEKLFF | TGTGCCAGCAGCTACGGACAGATTAATGAAAAACTGTTTTTT
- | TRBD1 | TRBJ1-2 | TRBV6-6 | CASKRTTGGYGYTF | TGTGCCAGCAAAAGGACGACAGGGGGCTATGGCTACACCTTC